Below are 24 T cell receptor beta chains sequenced from a single sample in a study of cytomegalovirus exposure and HLA in healthy donors. The assay was immunoSEQ multiplex PCR, and TCRdb's table has in-frame clones only and misses some. The sample has under 200,000 clones, 89% seen once. Sequences were obtained from PBMCs. The receptors stem from a woman between 18 and 30 years old in good health and CMV-seropositive.

The genes are TRBV27 and TRBJ2-2; D gene unclear. Germline loops: CDR1 MNHEY, CDR2 SMNVEV (reference sequence). V shed 3 bases and J shed 0 bases, with 8 bases lying between them. This CDR3 is built from 15 residues. The CDR3 loop reads CASSLSQSNTGELFF. In DNA form, the CDR3 reads TGTGCCAGCAGTTTGTCACAGTCGAACACCGGGGAGCTGTTTTTT.

This clone has ten or more counts. The gene calls are TRBV4-3 and TRBJ2-3, with TRBD2 matching over 9 bases. J gave up 11 bases and V 2 bases, and 14 bases lay outside the gene matches. This CDR3 comprises 16 residues. CDR1 is LGHNA, CDR2 YSLEER, per germline. The CDR3 loop is CASSQPGTSPFVEQYF. As DNA, the CDR3 is TGCGCCAGCAGCCAACCCGGGACTAGCCCCTTTGTGGAGCAGTATTTT.

The chain couples TRBV19 to TRBJ2-3; a weak D match, TRBD2 (6 bases). CDR1 and CDR2 from the germline V gene are LNHDA and SQIVND (reference sequence). V lost 3 bases and J lost 1, with 17 bases in between. The CDR3 totals 17 residues. The DNA for the CDR3 is TGTGCCAGTAGTATCAGTCGAGGAGGGAGGCGCACAGATACGCAGTATTTT. Protein: CASSISRGGRRTDTQYF.

The rearrangement joins TRBV5-6 to TRBJ1-4, with 7 positions matching TRBD1. This CDR3 has 16 residues. The ends lost 4 bases at V and 8 bases at J; junction bases unmatched: 14. Germline V gives CDR1 SGHDT, CDR2 YYEEEE. CDR3 protein: CASSPAIGDSREKLFF. CDR3 coding DNA: TGTGCCAGCAGCCCGGCCATAGGGGACAGTCGGGAAAAACTGTTTTTT.

In nucleotides, the CDR3 is TGTGCCAGCTCATCACAACAGGGGATTGATGGCTACACCTTC. This encodes CASSSQQGIDGYTF. V gene TRBV18 combines with J gene TRBJ1-2, with 7 bases that match TRBD1. From germline, CDR1 is KGHSH and CDR2 LQKENI. CDR3 length: 14 amino acids. V shed 5 bases, J shed 6 bases, and the junction held 9 bases outside the gene matches.

This chain joins TRBV6-1 and TRBJ2-5; 7 nucleotides agree with TRBD1. This CDR3 is built from 14 residues. From germline, CDR1 is MNHNS and CDR2 SASEGT. With 7 bases clipped from V and 5 bases from J, the junction kept 10 bases outside the gene matches. The CDR3 sequence: CASTLTGKRETQYF. The CDR3 region has the DNA TGTGCCAGCACTCTGACAGGGAAGCGGGAGACCCAGTACTTC.

The chain joins TRBV13 to TRBJ2-7; weak D call: TRBD2 (6 bases). The CDR3 is made up of 13 amino acids. V was shortened by 4 bases and J by 3 bases, with 10 bases between the two germline ends. Germline V CDR1 and CDR2: PRHDT, FYEKMQ (reference sequence). CDR3 amino acids: CASSYRDFYEQYF. CDR3 DNA sequence: TGTGCCAGCAGCTACCGGGACTTCTACGAGCAGTACTTC.

The chain couples TRBV5-6 to TRBJ1-1; 7 bases map to TRBD1. The CDR3 sequence is 14 residues long. Germline V CDR1 and CDR2: SGHDT, YYEEEE. V lost 2 bases and J lost 6; bases outside the gene matches: 7. The CDR3 loop reads CASSFYRGVAEAFF. The CDR3 DNA follows: TGTGCCAGCAGCTTTTACAGGGGAGTGGCTGAAGCTTTCTTT.

This clone was observed a few times. The J gene is TRBJ2-7, the V gene TRBV6-5; TRBD1 matches at 8 bases. The CDR3 is made up of 13 amino acids. V was clipped by 7 bases and J by 5 bases; unmatched bases: 7. Germline V gives CDR1 MNHEY, CDR2 SVGAGI. As DNA, the CDR3 is TGTGCCAGCAAAGGGGAACAGGGGGACGAGCAGTACTTC. This sequence encodes CASKGEQGDEQYF.

The V gene is TRBV11-2, the J gene TRBJ1-2; TRBD1 matches 10 bases. Per germline, CDR1 SGHAT and CDR2 FQNNGV. The CDR3 is 13 residues long. J was trimmed by 7 bases and V by 5 bases; bases with no gene match: 4. CDR3 sequence (DNA): TGTGCCAGCAGCCGGGACAGGGGAGGTGGCTACACCTTC. Its protein product is CASSRDRGGGYTF.

The gene calls are TRBV10-3 and TRBJ2-7; no clear D gene. This CDR3 has 13 amino acids. V lost 5 bases and J 4 bases, leaving 12 bases between the germline ends. Germline V CDR1 and CDR2: ENHRY, SYGVKD. CDR3 nucleotides: TGTGCCATCAGTCTCGCTCGGGTGTACGAGCAGTACTTC. This gives the protein CAISLARVYEQYF.

The rearrangement uses TRBV28 and TRBJ2-1; the match to TRBD1 covers 10 bases. The CDR3 runs 17 residues. The trim removed 7 bases at V and 5 bases at J, leaving 14 bases unmatched. The germline gives CDR1 MDHEN, CDR2 SYDVKM. The CDR3 spells CASIENLGTGVNNEQFF. The CDR3 DNA sequence: TGTGCCAGCATAGAAAATTTAGGGACAGGGGTCAACAATGAGCAGTTCTTC.

The chain carries TRBV21-1 and TRBJ2-3; whether TRBD2, the table's D call, matches the DNA was not checked. TRBV21-1 is a pseudogene. There are 16 residues in the CDR3. The CDR3 reads CASSERLAGAPDTQYF. CDR3 sequence (DNA): TGTGCCAGCAGCGAACGACTAGCGGGAGCCCCAGATACGCAGTATTTT.

The chain employs TRBV30 and TRBJ2-7; TRBD1 aligns across 11 bases. V lost 5 bases and J lost 4; bases outside the gene matches: 7. From germline, CDR1 is GTSNPN and CDR2 SVGIG (reference sequence). The CDR3 loop spans 14 amino acids. The CDR3 protein is CAWGGTGGKYEQYF. In nucleotides, the CDR3 is TGTGCCTGGGGCGGGACAGGGGGGAAATACGAGCAGTACTTC.

The V gene is TRBV4-1, the J gene TRBJ2-7; no firm D call. The CDR3 runs to 13 residues. Trimming cost V 4 bases and J 4 bases, with 11 bases left between them. The germline V gene has CDR1 MGHRA and CDR2 YSYEKL. CDR3 DNA sequence: TGCGCCAGCAGCCCCTCCATACTTTACGAGCAGTACTTC. Its translation is CASSPSILYEQYF.

The rearrangement uses TRBV6-1 and TRBJ2-5, with D unclear. Germline-derived CDR1 and CDR2 are MNHNS and SASEGT. The CDR3 consists of 15 residues. V dropped 2 bases and J dropped 1 base, with 11 bases sitting between them. CDR3 loop: CASSELATLQETQYF. Here the CDR3 DNA reads TGTGCCAGCAGTGAATTGGCGACACTCCAAGAGACCCAGTACTTC.

This chain connects TRBV19 to TRBJ1-3; D gene ambiguous. Germline V gene sequence: CDR1 LNHDA, CDR2 SQIVND (reference sequence). V lost 5 bases and J 3 bases, leaving 8 bases between the germline ends. The CDR3 covers 13 residues. CDR3 region: CASSWLFGNTIYF. CDR3 DNA sequence: TGTGCCAGTAGTTGGCTTTTTGGAAACACCATATATTTT.

The rearrangement joins TRBV30 to TRBJ1-5; the match to TRBD1 covers 7 bases. V shed 2 bases and J 3 bases; nucleotides not matched to a gene: 4. Germline CDR1 reads GTSNPN; CDR2 reads SVGIG (reference sequence). The CDR3 is 14 residues long. The CDR3 is CAWSKGQINQPQHF. CDR3 DNA sequence: TGTGCCTGGAGTAAGGGACAGATCAATCAGCCCCAGCATTTT.

The chain has TRBV18 and TRBJ1-1, with D hard to call. Germline CDR1 is KGHSH and CDR2 is LQKENI. Deletions cut 2 bases from V and 6 bases from J, with 10 bases between. This CDR3 comprises 13 residues. The DNA for the CDR3 is TGTGCCAGCTCACCAGGGCTCAAGGCTGAAGCTTTCTTT. This sequence encodes CASSPGLKAEAFF.

The genes are TRBV4-1 and TRBJ1-4; D may be TRBD1 (5 bases). The CDR3 totals 15 residues. V shed 2 bases and J shed 6 bases, with 13 bases lying between them. Looked up from germline, CDR1 is MGHRA and CDR2 is YSYEKL. CDR3 in DNA: TGCGCCAGCAGCCAATCGTCGCAGGGCTATGAAAAACTGTTTTTT. Translated, it gives CASSQSSQGYEKLFF.

The chain uses TRBV7-9 and TRBJ1-1, with a weak D call TRBD1 (5 bases). CDR3 length equals 15 residues. The V gene lost 5 bases and the J gene lost 4 bases, with 17 bases spanning the gap. CDR1 is SEHNR, CDR2 FQNEAQ, per germline (reference sequence). The CDR3 DNA reads TGTGCCAGCAGCCGATCCCACGGGGGAGTCACTGAAGCTTTCTTT. Residues: CASSRSHGGVTEAFF.

V is TRBV7-8 and J is TRBJ2-6, with D unclear. The V end lost 5 bases, the J end lost 2 bases, and 10 bases lay between the germline ends. The germline V gene encodes CDR1 SGHVS and CDR2 FQNEAQ. The CDR3 is 15 residues long. CDR3 bases: TGTGCCAGCAGCCTCCATTCGGCTGGGGCCAACGTCCTGACTTTC. This translates into CASSLHSAGANVLTF. The variable domain in full, with the rest retrieved from reference TRBV7-8 and TRBJ2-6, is GAGVSQSPRYKVAKRGQDVALRCDPISGHVSLFWYQQALGQGPEFLTYFQNEAQLDKSGLPSDRFFAERPEGSVSTLKIQRTQQEDSAVYLCASSLHSAGANVLTFGAGSRLTVL.

The J gene is TRBJ2-1, the V gene TRBV6-4; TRBD2 is a possible D gene (5 bases). Per germline, CDR1 MRHNA and CDR2 SNTAGT. The CDR3 sequence is 13 residues long. Trimming removed 2 bases from V and 8 bases from J, with 10 bases in between. CDR3: CASSDVEAHEQFF. The CDR3 region has the DNA TGTGCCAGCAGTGACGTGGAGGCACATGAGCAGTTCTTC.

The rearrangement joins TRBV20-1 to TRBJ2-5; tentative D call: TRBD1 (5 bases). This CDR3 spans 11 amino acids. Germline V gives CDR1 DFQATT, CDR2 SNEGSKA (reference sequence). The CDR3 region has the DNA TGCTCATGGACACCCGGCCAGACCCAGTACTTC. The encoded protein is CSWTPGQTQYF.